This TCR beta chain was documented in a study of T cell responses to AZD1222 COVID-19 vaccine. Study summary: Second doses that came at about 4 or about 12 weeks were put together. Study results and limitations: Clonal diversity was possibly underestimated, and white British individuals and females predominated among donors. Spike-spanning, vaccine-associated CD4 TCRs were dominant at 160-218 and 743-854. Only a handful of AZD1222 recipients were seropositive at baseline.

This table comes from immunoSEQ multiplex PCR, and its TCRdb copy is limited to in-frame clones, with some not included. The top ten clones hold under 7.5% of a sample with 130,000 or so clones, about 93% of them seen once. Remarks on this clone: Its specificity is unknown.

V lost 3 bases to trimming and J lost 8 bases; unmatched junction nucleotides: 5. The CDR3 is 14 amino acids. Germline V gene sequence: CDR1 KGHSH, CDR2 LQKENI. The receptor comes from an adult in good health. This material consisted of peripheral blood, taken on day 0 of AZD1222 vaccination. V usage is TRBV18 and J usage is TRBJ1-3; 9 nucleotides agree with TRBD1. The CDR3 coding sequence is TGTGCCAGCTCACCCACAGGGGGCTTGGACACCATATATTTT. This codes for CASSPTGGLDTIYF.